A single sample is the source of the 4 T cell receptor beta chains below, sequenced in a study of T cells in women clearing cervical HPV infection. Some clones are missing from TCRdb's copy, which holds only in-frame ones; the method was immunoSEQ multiplex PCR. This repertoire comprises some 20,000 clones; its ten largest clones make up about an eighth. The material sequenced was blood buffy coat. The receptors here all came from a woman between 18 and 70 years old with a cervical HPV16 infection that either progressed to CIN3+ or cleared (not recorded which).

For this clone: The read comes to an end 3 residues before the CDR3 does, leaving the germline J gene to fill in the end. The rearrangement joins TRBV6-1 to TRBJ2-5, with 9 bases matching TRBD1. Trimming cost V 3 bases and J 3 bases; bases outside gene matches: 5. The CDR3 contains 15 residues. Germline V CDR1 and CDR2: MNHNS, SASEGT. CDR3 in amino acids: CASSEGDREKETQYF. The CDR3 DNA, read in part, is TGTGCCAGCAGTGAGGGGGACAGGGAAAAAGAGACC.

About this clone: The CDR3 is cut off 3 residues early in the read; its end comes from the germline J gene. The chain couples TRBV28 to TRBJ1-5, with 7 bases identical to TRBD1. CDR3 length equals 15 residues. The V gene's germline CDR1 is MDHEN and CDR2 SYDVKM. The J segment lost 5 bases and the V segment lost 5 bases, leaving 9 bases of the junction unmatched. CDR3 bases read: TGTGCCAGCAGTCGTTTAGACAGGGATGATCAGCCC. This sequence encodes CASSRLDRDDQP. The complete CDR3 protein is CASSRLDRDDQPQHF. The complete variable domain, with remaining parts taken from reference TRBV28 and TRBJ1-5, reads DVKVTQSSRYLVKRTGEKVFLECVQDMDHENMFWYRQDPGLGLRLIYFSYDVKMKEKGDIPEGYSVSREKKERFSLILESASTNQTSMYLCASSRLDRDDQPQHFGDGTRLSIL.

To note about this clone: The read falls 3 residues short of the CDR3 end, and the missing part is taken from the germline J gene. The chain combines TRBV30 with TRBJ1-3, with unresolved D. Germline CDR1 GTSNPN, CDR2 SVGIG (reference sequence). Deletions cut 5 bases from V and 0 bases from J, with 8 bases between. This CDR3 is 13 amino acids long. The DNA read from the CDR3 is TGTGCCTGGCAACAGACCTCTGGAAACACC. It yields the protein CAWQQTSGNT. The entire CDR3 is CAWQQTSGNTIYF. The full variable domain, its missing parts supplied by reference TRBV30 and TRBJ1-3, is SQTIHQWPATLVQPVGSPLSLECTVEGTSNPNLYWYRQAAGRGLQLLFYSVGIGQISSEVPQNLSASRPQDRQFILSSKKLLLSDSGFYLCAWQQTSGNTIYFGEGSWLTVV.

In the case of this clone: From the germline J gene comes the end of the CDR3, since the read stops 3 residues before it. The genes are TRBV5-1 and TRBJ2-3; 13 positions agree with TRBD2. The CDR3 covers 17 residues. J gave up 2 bases and V 4 bases, and 7 bases lay outside the gene matches. CDR1 and CDR2 from the germline V gene are SGHRS and YFSETQ. Incomplete CDR3 DNA: TGCGCCAGCAGCCCCTCGGGACTAGCGGGATTCACAGATACG. Translated: CASSPSGLAGFTDT. The entire CDR3 reads CASSPSGLAGFTDTQYF.